This T cell receptor (beta chain) was sequenced in a study of blood T cell repertoires in COVID-19. Trimming removed 3 bases from V and 4 bases from J, with 22 bases in between. The germline gives CDR1 DFQATT, CDR2 SNEGSKA (reference sequence). The CDR3 is 17 residues long. Sequencing was performed with immunoSEQ multiplex PCR; in TCRdb, only in-frame clones are kept and a portion is missing. This table holds about 320,000 clones, 65% to 90% found once. The chain recombines TRBV20-1 with TRBJ1-5, with D possibly being TRBD1 (6 bases). The clonotype was recovered from a human donor in a cohort sampled during active COVID-19. The sample was peripheral blood. The CDR3 spells CSASGDTRFSENQPQHF. DNA for the CDR3: TGCAGTGCTAGTGGGGACACCAGATTCTCAGAAAATCAGCCCCAGCATTTT.